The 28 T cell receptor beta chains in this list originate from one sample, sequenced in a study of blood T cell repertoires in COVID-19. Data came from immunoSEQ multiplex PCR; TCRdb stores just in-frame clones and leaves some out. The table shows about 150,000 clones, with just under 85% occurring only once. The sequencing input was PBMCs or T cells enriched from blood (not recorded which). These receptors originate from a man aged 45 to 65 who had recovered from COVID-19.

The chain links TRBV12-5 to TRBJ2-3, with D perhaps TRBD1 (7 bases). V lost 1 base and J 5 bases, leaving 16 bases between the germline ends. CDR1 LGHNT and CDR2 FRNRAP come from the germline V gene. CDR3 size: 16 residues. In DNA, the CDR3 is TGTGCTAGTGGTTTGGCTCAGGGGGGCATCGGAGATACGCAGTATTTT. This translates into CASGLAQGGIGDTQYF.

The CDR3 bases are TGCGCCAGCAGCTTGGGGCCGGGACAGGGCGACTATGGCTACACCTTC. Translation gives CASSLGPGQGDYGYTF. This chain connects TRBV5-1 to TRBJ1-2, with 9 nucleotides matching TRBD1. This CDR3 has 16 residues. Per germline, CDR1 SGHRS and CDR2 YFSETQ. The trim removed 0 bases at V and 3 bases at J, leaving 6 bases unmatched.

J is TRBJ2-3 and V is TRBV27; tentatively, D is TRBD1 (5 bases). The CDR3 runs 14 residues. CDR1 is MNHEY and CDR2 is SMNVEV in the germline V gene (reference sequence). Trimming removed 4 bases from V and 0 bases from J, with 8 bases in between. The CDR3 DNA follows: TGTGCCAGCAGTTGGACAACTAGCACAGATACGCAGTATTTT. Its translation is CASSWTTSTDTQYF.

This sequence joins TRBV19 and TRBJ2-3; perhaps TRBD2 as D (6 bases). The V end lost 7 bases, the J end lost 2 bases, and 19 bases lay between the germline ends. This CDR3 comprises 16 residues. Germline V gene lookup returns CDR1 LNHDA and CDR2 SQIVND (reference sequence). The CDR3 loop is CASNAGGAEFTDTQYF. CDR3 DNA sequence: TGTGCCAGTAATGCGGGCGGGGCGGAATTCACAGATACGCAGTATTTT.

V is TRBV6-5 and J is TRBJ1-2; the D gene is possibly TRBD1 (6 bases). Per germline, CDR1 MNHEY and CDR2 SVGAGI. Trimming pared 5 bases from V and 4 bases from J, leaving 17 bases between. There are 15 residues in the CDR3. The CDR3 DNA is TGTGCCAGCAGTAGGGAGGGGGGAGTTGGCTATGGCTACACCTTC. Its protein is CASSREGGVGYGYTF.

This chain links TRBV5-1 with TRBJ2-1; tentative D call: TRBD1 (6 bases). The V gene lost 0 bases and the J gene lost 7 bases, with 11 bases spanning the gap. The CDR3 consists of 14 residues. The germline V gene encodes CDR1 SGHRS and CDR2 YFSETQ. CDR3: CASSLVRGYNEQFF. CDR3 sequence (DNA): TGCGCCAGCAGCTTGGTCAGGGGTTATAATGAGCAGTTCTTC.

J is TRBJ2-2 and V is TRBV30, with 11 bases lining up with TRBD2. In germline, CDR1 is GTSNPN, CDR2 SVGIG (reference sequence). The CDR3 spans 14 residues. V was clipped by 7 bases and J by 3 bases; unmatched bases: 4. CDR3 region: CALLAGGYTGELFF. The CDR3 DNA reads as TGTGCCTTGTTAGCGGGGGGGTACACCGGGGAGCTGTTTTTT. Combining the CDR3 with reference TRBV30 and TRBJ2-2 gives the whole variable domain SQTIHQWPATLVQPVGSPLSLECTVEGTSNPNLYWYRQAAGRGLQLLFYSVGIGQISSEVPQNLSASRPQDRQFILSSKKLLLSDSGFYLCALLAGGYTGELFFGEGSRLTVL.

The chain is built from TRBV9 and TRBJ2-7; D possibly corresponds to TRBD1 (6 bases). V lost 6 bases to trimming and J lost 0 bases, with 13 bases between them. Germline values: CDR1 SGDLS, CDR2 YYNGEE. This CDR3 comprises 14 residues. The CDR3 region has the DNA TGTGCCAGCAACCCGGACAGTAGCTCCTACGAGCAGTACTTC. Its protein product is CASNPDSSSYEQYF.

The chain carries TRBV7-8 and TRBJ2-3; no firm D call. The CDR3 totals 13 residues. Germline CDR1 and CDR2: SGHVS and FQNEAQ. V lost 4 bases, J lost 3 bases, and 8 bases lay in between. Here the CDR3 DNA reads TGTGCCAGCAGCTCCCTAAATACAGATACGCAGTATTTT. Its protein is CASSSLNTDTQYF.

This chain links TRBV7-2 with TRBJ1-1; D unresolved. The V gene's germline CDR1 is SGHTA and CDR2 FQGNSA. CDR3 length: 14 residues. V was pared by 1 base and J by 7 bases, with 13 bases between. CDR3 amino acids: CASSLGRQPIEAFF. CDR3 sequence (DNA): TGTGCCAGCAGCTTAGGACGACAACCGATTGAAGCTTTCTTT.

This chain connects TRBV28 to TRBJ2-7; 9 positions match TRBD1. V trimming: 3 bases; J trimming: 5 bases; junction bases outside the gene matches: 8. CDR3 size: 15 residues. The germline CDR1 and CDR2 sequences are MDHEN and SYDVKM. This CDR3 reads CASSLSGTGNHEQYF. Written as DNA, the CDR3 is TGTGCCAGCAGTTTGTCCGGGACAGGGAACCACGAGCAGTACTTC.

The CDR3 sequence is CATRTGPYEQYF. In DNA, the CDR3 is TGTGCCACCCGGACAGGGCCCTACGAGCAGTACTTC. The chain links TRBV24-1 to TRBJ2-7, with 8 bases aligning to TRBD1. Germline V lookup: CDR1 KGHDR, CDR2 SFDVKD. V shed 9 bases and J 2 bases; nucleotides not matched to a gene: 2. This CDR3 spans 12 amino acids.

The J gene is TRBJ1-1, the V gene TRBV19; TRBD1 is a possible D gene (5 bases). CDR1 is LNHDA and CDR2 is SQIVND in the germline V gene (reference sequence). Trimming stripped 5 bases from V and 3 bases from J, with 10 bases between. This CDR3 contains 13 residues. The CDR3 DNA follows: TGTGCCAGTAGTGTTGACAGATACACTGAAGCTTTCTTT. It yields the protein CASSVDRYTEAFF.

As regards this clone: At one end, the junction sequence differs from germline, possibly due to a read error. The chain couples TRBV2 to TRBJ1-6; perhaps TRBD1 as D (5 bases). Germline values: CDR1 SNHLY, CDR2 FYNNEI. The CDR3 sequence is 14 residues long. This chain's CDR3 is CVSSDRNYNSPLHF. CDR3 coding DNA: TGTGTCAGCAGTGACAGAAACTATAATTCACCCCTCCACTTT.

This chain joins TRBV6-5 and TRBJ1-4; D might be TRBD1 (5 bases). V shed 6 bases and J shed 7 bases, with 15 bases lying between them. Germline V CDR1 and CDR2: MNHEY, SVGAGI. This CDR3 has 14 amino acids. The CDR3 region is CASREGGAIEKLFF. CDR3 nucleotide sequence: TGTGCCAGCAGGGAGGGAGGGGCAATTGAAAAACTGTTTTTT.

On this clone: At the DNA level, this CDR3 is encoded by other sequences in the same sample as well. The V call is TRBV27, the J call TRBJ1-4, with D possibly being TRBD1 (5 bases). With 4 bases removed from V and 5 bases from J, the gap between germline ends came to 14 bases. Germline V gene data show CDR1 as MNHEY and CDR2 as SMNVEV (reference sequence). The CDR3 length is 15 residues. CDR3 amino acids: CASSWGGRANEKLFF. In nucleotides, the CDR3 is TGTGCCAGCAGTTGGGGGGGGAGGGCGAATGAAAAACTGTTTTTT.

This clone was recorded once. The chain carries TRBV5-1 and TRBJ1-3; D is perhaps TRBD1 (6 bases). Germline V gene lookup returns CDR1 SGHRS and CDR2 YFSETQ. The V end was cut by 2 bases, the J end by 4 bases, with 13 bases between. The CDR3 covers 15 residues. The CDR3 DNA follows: TGCGCCAGCAGCTTACAGGGAGAAGGAGGAAACACCATATATTTT. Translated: CASSLQGEGGNTIYF.

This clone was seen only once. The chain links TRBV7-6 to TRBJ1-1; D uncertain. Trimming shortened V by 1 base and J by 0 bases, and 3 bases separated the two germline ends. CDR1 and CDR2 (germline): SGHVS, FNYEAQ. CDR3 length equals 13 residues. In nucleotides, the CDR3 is TGTGCCAGCAGCTTAGAGCTGAACACTGAAGCTTTCTTT. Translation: CASSLELNTEAFF.

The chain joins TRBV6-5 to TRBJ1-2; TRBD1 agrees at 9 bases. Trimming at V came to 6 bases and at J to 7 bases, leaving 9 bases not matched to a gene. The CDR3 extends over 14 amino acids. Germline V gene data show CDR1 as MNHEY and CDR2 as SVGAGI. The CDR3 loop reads CASRAIQGAGGYTF. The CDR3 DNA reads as TGTGCCAGCAGAGCAATACAGGGGGCGGGTGGCTACACCTTC.

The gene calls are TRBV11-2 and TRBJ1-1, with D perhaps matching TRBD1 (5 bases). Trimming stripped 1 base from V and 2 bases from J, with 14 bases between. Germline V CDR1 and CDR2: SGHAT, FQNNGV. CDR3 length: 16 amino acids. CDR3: CASSLAWGGVNTEAFF. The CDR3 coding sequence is TGTGCCAGCAGCTTAGCTTGGGGAGGGGTCAACACTGAAGCTTTCTTT.

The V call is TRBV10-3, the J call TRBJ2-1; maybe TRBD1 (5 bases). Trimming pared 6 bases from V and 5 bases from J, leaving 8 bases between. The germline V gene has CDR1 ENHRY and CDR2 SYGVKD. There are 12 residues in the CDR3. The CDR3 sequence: CAIRTANNEQFF. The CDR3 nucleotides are TGTGCCATCAGGACAGCGAACAATGAGCAGTTCTTC.

The CDR3: CASSHPSVRSAFF. DNA for the CDR3: TGTGCCAGCAGCCACCCTAGCGTCAGATCAGCTTTCTTT. J is TRBJ1-1 and V is TRBV3-1 (or the pseudogene TRBV3-2), with no clear D. The CDR3 contains 13 residues. CDR1 is LGHDT and CDR2 is YNNKEL in the germline V gene (reference sequence). V lost 3 bases to trimming and J lost 10 bases, with 15 bases between them.

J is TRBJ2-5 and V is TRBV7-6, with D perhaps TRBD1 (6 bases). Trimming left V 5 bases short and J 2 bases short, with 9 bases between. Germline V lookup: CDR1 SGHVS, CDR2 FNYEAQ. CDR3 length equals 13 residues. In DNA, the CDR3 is TGTGCCAGCAGCATCGGACAGCAAGAGACCCAGTACTTC. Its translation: CASSIGQQETQYF.

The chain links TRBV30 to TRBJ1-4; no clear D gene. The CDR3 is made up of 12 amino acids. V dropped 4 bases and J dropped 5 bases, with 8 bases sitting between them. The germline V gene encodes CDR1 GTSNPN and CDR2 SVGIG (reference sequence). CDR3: CAWTTSNEKLFF. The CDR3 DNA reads TGTGCCTGGACTACCTCAAATGAAAAACTGTTTTTT.

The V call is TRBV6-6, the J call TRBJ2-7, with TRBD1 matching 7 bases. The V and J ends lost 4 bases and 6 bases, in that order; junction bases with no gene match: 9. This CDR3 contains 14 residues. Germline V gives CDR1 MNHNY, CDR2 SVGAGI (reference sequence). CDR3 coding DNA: TGTGCCAGCAGTTCCGGGACAGCCTCCCCCGAGCAGTACTTC. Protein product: CASSSGTASPEQYF.

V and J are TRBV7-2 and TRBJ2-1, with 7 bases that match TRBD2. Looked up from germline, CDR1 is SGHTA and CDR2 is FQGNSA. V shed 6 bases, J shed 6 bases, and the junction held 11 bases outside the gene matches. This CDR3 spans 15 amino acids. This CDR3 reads CASSYPGDYPNEQFF. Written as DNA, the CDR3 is TGTGCCAGCAGTTATCCCGGGGACTATCCCAATGAGCAGTTCTTC.

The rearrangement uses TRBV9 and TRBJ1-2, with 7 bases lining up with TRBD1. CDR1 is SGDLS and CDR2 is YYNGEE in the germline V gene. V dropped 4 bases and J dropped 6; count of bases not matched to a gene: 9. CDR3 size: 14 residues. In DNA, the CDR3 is TGTGCCAGCAGCACCCGGACAGGTAGCGATGGCTACACCTTC. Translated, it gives CASSTRTGSDGYTF.

The CDR3, as DNA: TGTGCCAGCAGAATGAGGGGGCGAGATCGGCCCCAGCATTTT. Its translation is CASRMRGRDRPQHF. The chain has TRBV6-5 and TRBJ1-5, with 7 bases identical to TRBD1. Looked up from germline, CDR1 is MNHEY and CDR2 is SVGAGI. J gave up 9 bases and V 6 bases, and 11 bases lay outside the gene matches. This CDR3 comprises 14 residues.